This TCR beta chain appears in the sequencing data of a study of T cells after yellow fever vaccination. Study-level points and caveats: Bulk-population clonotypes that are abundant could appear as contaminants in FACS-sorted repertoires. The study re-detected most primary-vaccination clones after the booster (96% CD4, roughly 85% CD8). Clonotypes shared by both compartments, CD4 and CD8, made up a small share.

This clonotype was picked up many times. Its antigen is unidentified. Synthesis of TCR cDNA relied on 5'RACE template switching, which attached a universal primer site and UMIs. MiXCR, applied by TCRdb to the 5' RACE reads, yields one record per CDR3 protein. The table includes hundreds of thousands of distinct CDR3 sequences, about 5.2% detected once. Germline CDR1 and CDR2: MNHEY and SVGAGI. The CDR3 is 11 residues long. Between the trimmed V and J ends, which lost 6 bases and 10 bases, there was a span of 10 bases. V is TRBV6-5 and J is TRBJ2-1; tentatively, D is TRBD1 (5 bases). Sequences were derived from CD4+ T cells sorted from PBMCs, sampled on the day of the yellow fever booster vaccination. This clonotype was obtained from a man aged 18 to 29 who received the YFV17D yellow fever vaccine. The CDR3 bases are TGTGCCAGCAGCTCCTGGGGCGAGCAGTTCTTC. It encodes CASSSWGEQFF.